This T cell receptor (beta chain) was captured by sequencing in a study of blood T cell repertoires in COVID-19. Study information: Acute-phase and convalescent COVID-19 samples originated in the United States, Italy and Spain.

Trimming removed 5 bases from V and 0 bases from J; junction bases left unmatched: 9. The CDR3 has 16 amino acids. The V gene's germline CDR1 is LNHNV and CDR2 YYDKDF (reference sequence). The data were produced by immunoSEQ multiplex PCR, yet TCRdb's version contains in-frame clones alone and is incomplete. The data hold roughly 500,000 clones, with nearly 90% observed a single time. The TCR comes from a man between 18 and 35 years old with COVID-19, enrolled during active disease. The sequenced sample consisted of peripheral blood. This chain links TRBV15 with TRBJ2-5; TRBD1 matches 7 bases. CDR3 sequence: CATSSGTAYDQETQYF. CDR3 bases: TGTGCCACCAGCTCGGGGACAGCCTACGACCAAGAGACCCAGTACTTC.